This TCR beta chain is from a study of OX40 agonist ivuxolimab in advanced cancers. Study context: With ivuxolimab, an agonistic anti-OX40 (CD134) antibody, patients were treated. A mean age of roughly 60 years, range about 20 to 79, was recorded, and 70% to 85% were male. Study-wide results and caveats: Normalized expansion of T-cell clones was also low for some nonresponders. Among expanded peripheral T cells, antigen specificity went undetermined.

The CDR3 contains 12 residues. In germline, CDR1 is MDHEN, CDR2 SYDVKM. V was shortened by 7 bases and J by 4 bases, with 10 bases between the two germline ends. A note on this clone: The antigen remains unidentified.

Only in-frame clones appear in the TCRdb table, and some are missing; sequencing was by immunoSEQ multiplex PCR. This table holds about 81,000 clones, around 90% found once. This receptor was obtained from an adult with an advanced solid tumor such as melanoma, head and neck, liver or kidney cancer. The sequences come from CD4+ or CD8+ T cells sorted from blood, collected in a trial of the OX40 agonist ivuxolimab. The gene calls are TRBV28 and TRBJ1-2; D not certain. The CDR3 DNA sequence: TGTGCCAGCACGAGGGTTGGCTATGGCTACACCTTC. This gives the protein CASTRVGYGYTF.